A selection of T cell receptor beta chains follows, all from one sample in a study of cytomegalovirus exposure and HLA in healthy donors. Assay used: immunoSEQ multiplex PCR; TCRdb lists only in-frame clones, some missing. The profile shows around 140,000 clones, approximately 78% of them singletons. The sequencing sample was made of PBMCs. All receptors derive from a female donor in good health and CMV-seronegative. CDR3s include the opening cysteine and the closing phenylalanine or tryptophan. The order of the fields is V gene, CDR3 protein.

TRBV28 | CASSYPGEQYF
TRBV11-2 | CASSPRASAEKLFF
TRBV15 | CATSSDSSGANVLTF
TRBV10-3 | CAISGRGEGYEQYF
TRBV28 | CASSSAALGQAKYGYTF
TRBV19 | CASSVDPGTGEQYF
TRBV2 | CASSDRDRGTDTQYF
TRBV9 | CASSESDTGELFF
TRBV11-2 | CATRTSGAPNEQFF
TRBV27 | CASSQGDNEQFF
TRBV11-3 | CASSFSGEETQYF
TRBV10-3 | CAIRDDTGLSGANVLTF
TRBV7-3 | CASSPLADNEQFF
TRBV27 | CASSFQGTIGGYTF
TRBV29-1 | CSVRPGNNQPQHF
TRBV30 | CAWSVTSGRFHEQYF
TRBV27 | CASSLSGGNYGYTF
TRBV5-1 | CASSPGQGNSPLHF
TRBV7-8 | CASSLRGFGYEQYF
TRBV9 | CASSAGGTRSPLHF
TRBV7-9 | CASSLGSVNWDEQYF
TRBV28 | CASRRQGYGELFF